The T cell receptor (beta chain) described here comes from a study of T cells after yellow fever vaccination. Findings and caveats of the study: One caveat is that FACS-sorted repertoires could contain abundant clonotypes contaminating from the bulk population.

TCRdb called the 5' RACE reads again in MiXCR, with one record for every CDR3 protein. The repertoire holds 300,000 to 400,000 distinct CDR3 sequences, with approximately 5.7% as singletons. Worth noting for this clonotype: Its antigen is as yet unknown.

The specimen comprised PBMCs, sampled 5 days after the yellow fever booster vaccination. The TCR originated in a man younger than 40 who received the YFV17D yellow fever vaccine.

The CDR3 DNA reads as TGCGCCAGCTTTCTGTCTGGCCCTAGCACAGATACGCAGTATTTT. Protein product: CASFLSGPSTDTQYF. V usage is TRBV5-1 and J usage is TRBJ2-3; D not resolved. The CDR3 loop spans 15 amino acids. The germline gives CDR1 SGHRS, CDR2 YFSETQ. Trimming left V 7 bases short and J 0 bases short, with 15 bases between.